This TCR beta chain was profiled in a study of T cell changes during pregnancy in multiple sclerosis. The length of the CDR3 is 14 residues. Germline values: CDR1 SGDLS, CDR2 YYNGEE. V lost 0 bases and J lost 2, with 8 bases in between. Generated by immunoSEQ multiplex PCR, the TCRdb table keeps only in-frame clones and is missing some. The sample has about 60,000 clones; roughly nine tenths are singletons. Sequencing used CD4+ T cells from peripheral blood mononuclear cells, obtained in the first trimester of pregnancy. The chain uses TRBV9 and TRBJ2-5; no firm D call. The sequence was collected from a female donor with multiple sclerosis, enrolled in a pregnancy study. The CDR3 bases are TGTGCCAGCAGCGTAGGTCTCGTGCAAGAGACCCAGTACTTC. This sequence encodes CASSVGLVQETQYF.